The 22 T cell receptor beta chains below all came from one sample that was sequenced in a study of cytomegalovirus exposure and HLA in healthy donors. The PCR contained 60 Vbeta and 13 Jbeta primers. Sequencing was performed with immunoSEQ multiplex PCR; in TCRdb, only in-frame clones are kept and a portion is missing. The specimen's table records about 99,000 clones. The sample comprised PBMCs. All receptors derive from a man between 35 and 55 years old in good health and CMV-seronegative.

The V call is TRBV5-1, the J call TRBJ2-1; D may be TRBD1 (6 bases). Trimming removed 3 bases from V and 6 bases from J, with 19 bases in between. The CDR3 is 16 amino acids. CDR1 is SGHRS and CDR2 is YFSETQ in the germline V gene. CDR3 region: CASSSLTGSVSNEQFF. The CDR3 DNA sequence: TGCGCCAGCAGCTCCCTAACAGGGTCGGTCTCCAATGAGCAGTTCTTC.

This CDR3 is CASSSRQGNEKLFF. The CDR3 DNA sequence: TGCGCCAGCAGCTCCCGACAGGGGAATGAAAAACTGTTTTTT. This chain joins TRBV5-1 and TRBJ1-4, with 8 bases fitting TRBD1. Trimming took 3 bases from V and 5 from J; bases not matched to a gene: 3. The CDR3 covers 14 residues. From germline, CDR1 is SGHRS and CDR2 YFSETQ.

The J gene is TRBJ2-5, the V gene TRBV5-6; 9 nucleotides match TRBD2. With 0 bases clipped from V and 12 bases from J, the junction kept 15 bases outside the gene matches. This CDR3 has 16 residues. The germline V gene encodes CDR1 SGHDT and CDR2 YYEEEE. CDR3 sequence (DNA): TGTGCCAGCAGCTTGGCCAAGGCGGCTAGCGGGGCCTTAGAGTACTTC. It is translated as CASSLAKAASGALEYF.

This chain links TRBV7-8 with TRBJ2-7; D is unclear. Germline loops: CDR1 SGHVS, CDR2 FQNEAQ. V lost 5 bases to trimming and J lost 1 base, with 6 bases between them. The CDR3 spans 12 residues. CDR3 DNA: TGTGCCAGCAGCCTACAGTCCTACGAGCAGTACTTC. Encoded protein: CASSLQSYEQYF.

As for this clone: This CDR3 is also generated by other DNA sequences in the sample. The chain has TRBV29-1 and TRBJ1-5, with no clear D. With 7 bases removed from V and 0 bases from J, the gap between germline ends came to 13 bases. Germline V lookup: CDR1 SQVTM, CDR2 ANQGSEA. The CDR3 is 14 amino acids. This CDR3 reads CSAVTGASNQPQHF. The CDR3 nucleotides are TGCAGCGCTGTGACGGGAGCTAGCAATCAGCCCCAGCATTTT.

The CDR3, as DNA: TGTGCCTGGAGCCGGGACAGGGGTGACGGAAACTCACCCCTCCACTTT. Its protein is CAWSRDRGDGNSPLHF. The rearrangement links TRBV30 to TRBJ1-6, with TRBD1 matching 10 bases. This CDR3 contains 16 residues. Unmatched junction bases numbered 12, after V lost 3 bases and J lost 10 bases. Germline V gene sequence: CDR1 GTSNPN, CDR2 SVGIG (reference sequence). The whole variable domain, filled in from reference TRBV30 and TRBJ1-6, reads SQTIHQWPATLVQPVGSPLSLECTVEGTSNPNLYWYRQAAGRGLQLLFYSVGIGQISSEVPQNLSASRPQDRQFILSSKKLLLSDSGFYLCAWSRDRGDGNSPLHFGNGTRLTVT.

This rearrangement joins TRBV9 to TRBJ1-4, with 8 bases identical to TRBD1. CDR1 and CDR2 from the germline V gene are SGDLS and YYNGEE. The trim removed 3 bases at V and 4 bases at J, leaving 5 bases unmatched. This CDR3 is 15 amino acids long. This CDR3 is CASSDGTGVNEKLFF. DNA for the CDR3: TGTGCCAGCAGCGATGGGACAGGAGTTAATGAAAAACTGTTTTTT.

The CDR3 bases are TGCGCCAGCACCGGGACTAGAAGCGAGCAGTACTTC. Protein: CASTGTRSEQYF. The gene calls are TRBV10-2 and TRBJ2-7; 8 bases map to TRBD2. The CDR3 runs 12 residues. Germline CDR1 reads WSHSY; CDR2 reads SAAADI. V was clipped by 7 bases and J by 6 bases; unmatched bases: 5.

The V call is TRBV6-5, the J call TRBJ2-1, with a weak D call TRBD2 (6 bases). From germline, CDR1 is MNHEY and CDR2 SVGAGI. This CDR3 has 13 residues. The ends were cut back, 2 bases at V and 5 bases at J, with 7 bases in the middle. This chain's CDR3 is CASSYGGNNEQFF. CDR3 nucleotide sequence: TGTGCCAGCAGTTACGGGGGGAACAATGAGCAGTTCTTC.

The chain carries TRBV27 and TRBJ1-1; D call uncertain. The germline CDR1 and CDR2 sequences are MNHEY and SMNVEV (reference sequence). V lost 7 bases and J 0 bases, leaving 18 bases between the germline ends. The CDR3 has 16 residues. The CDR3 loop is CASTQGWSTVNTEAFF. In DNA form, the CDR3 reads TGTGCCAGCACCCAAGGTTGGAGTACCGTGAACACTGAAGCTTTCTTT.

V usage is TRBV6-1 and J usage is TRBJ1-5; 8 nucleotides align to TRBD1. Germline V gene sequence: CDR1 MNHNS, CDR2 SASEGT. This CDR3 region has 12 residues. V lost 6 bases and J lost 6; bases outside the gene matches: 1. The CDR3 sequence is CASSTGGQPQHF. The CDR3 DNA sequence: TGTGCCAGCAGCACAGGGGGTCAGCCCCAGCATTTT.

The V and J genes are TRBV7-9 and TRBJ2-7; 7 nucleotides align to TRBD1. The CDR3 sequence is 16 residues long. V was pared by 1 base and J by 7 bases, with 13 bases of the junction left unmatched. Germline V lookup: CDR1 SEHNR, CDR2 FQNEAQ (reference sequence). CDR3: CASSLVPAGDSWEQYF. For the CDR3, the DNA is TGTGCCAGCAGCTTAGTTCCGGCAGGGGACAGTTGGGAGCAGTACTTC.

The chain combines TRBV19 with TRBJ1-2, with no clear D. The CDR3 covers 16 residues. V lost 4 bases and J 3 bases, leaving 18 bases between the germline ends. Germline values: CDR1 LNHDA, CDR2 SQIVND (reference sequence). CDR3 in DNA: TGTGCCAGTAGTACCCCCCTTTGGGCTCCATACTATGGCTACACCTTC. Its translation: CASSTPLWAPYYGYTF.

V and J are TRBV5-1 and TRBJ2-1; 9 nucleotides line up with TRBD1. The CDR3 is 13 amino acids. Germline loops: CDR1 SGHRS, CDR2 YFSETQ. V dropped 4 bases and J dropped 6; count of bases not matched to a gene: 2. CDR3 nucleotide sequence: TGCGCCAGCAGCCGGGACAGGGTCAATGAGCAGTTCTTC. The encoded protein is CASSRDRVNEQFF.

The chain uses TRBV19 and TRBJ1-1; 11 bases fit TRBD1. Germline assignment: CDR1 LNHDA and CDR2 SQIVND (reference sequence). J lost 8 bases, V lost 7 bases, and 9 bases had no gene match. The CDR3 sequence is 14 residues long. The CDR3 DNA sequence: TGTGCCAGTAAAGGACAGGGGGCCCGGGGGGAAGCTTTCTTT. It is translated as CASKGQGARGEAFF.

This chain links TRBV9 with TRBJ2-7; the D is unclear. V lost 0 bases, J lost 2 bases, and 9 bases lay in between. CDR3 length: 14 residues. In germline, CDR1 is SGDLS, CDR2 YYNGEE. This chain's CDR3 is CASSVGYNTYEQYF. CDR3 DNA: TGTGCCAGCAGCGTAGGTTACAACACCTACGAGCAGTACTTC.

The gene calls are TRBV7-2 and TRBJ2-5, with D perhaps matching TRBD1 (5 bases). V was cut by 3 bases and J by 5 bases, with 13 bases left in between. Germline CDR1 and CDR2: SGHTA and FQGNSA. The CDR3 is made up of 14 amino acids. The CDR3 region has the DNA TGTGCCAGCAGCTTCCAGGGAAGCGAGGAGACCCAGTACTTC. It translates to CASSFQGSEETQYF. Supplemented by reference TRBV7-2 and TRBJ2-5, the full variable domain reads GAGVSQSPSNKVTEKGKDVELRCDPISGHTALYWYRQSLGQGLEFLIYFQGNSAPDKSGLPSDRFSAERTGGSVSTLTIQRTQQEDSAVYLCASSFQGSEETQYFGPGTRLLVL.

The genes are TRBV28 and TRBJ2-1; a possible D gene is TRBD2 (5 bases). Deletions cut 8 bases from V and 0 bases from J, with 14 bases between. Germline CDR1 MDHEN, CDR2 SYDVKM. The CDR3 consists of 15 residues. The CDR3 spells CASVPPDYSYNEQFF. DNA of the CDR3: TGTGCCAGCGTACCCCCCGACTACTCCTACAATGAGCAGTTCTTC.

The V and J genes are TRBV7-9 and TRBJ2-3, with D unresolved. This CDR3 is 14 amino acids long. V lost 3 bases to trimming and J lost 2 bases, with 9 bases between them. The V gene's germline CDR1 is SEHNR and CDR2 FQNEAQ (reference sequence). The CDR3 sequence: CASSFGQSTDTQYF. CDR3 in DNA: TGTGCCAGCAGCTTTGGCCAGTCCACAGATACGCAGTATTTT.

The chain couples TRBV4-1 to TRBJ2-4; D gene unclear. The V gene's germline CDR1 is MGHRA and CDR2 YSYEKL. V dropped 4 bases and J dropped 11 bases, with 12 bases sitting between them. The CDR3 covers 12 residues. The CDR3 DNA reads TGCGCCAGCAGCCCTGACCGGGTCGTTCAGTACTTC. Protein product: CASSPDRVVQYF.

Here the CDR3 reads CASKRHDGGNQPQHF. The DNA for the CDR3 is TGTGCCAGCAAGAGACACGACGGTGGCAATCAGCCCCAGCATTTT. The chain employs TRBV6-5 and TRBJ1-5; D unresolved. The CDR3 extends over 15 amino acids. The germline V and J ends were trimmed by 7 bases and 2 bases, with 15 bases remaining between them. The germline CDR1 and CDR2 sequences are MNHEY and SVGAGI.

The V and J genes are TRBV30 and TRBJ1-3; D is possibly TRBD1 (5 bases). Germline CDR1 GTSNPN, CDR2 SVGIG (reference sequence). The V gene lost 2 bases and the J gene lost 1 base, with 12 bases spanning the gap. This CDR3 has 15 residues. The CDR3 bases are TGTGCCTGGAGTCCCCCCACAGGTTCTGGAAACACCATATATTTT. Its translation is CAWSPPTGSGNTIYF.